The rows below give T cell receptor beta chains drawn from one sample of a study of cytomegalovirus exposure and HLA in healthy donors. The data were produced by immunoSEQ multiplex PCR, yet TCRdb's version contains in-frame clones alone and is incomplete. The sample records 100,000 to 150,000 clones, around 81% being singletons. The sample taken for sequencing was PBMCs. These TCRs come from a woman aged 45-65 years in good health and CMV-seronegative. CDR3s include the opening cysteine and the closing phenylalanine or tryptophan. D genes are given only for firm matches. A row's size may be missing; if present it is once, few, many or a size class.

V gene	clone size	J gene	D gene	CDR3 protein	CDR3 DNA
TRBV28	NA	TRBJ1-5	TRBD1	CASSLGTGIMQPQHF	TGTGCCAGCAGTTTAGGGACAGGGATAATGCAGCCCCAGCATTTT
TRBV18	NA	TRBJ2-7	TRBD2	CASSPPAGGRPPFRYEQYF	TGTGCCAGCTCACCACCCGCCGGCGGGAGGCCTCCATTTCGCTACGAGCAGTACTTC
TRBV6-5	NA	TRBJ2-7	NA	CASSDARDEQYF	TGTGCCAGCAGCGATGCCCGCGACGAGCAGTACTTC
TRBV7-2	NA	TRBJ1-1	NA	CASSLDGSMNTEAFF	TGTGCCAGCAGCTTAGATGGGAGTATGAACACTGAAGCTTTCTTT
TRBV4-3	NA	TRBJ2-7	TRBD1	CASSQGTGGSYEQYF	TGCGCCAGCAGCCAAGGTACAGGGGGAAGCTACGAGCAGTACTTC
TRBV9	NA	TRBJ2-1	TRBD2	CASTWEGGPYNEQFF	TGTGCCAGCACCTGGGAGGGAGGGCCGTACAATGAGCAGTTCTTC
TRBV5-6	NA	TRBJ2-7	NA	CASSQTRGTYEQYF	TGTGCCAGCAGCCAGACTAGGGGTACCTACGAGCAGTACTTC
TRBV6-5	NA	TRBJ1-2	TRBD1	CASSGRDRGCGYTF	TGTGCCAGCAGTGGCCGGGACAGGGGGTGTGGCTACACCTTC
TRBV29-1	once	TRBJ2-4	NA	CSVGGENIQYF	TGCAGCGTTGGGGGGGAAAACATTCAGTACTTC
TRBV9	NA	TRBJ1-2	NA	CASSVAIAGANYGYTF	TGTGCCAGCAGCGTAGCAATAGCGGGAGCTAACTATGGCTACACCTTC
TRBV28	NA	TRBJ2-1	TRBD2	CASSRAGGRGNEQFF	TGTGCCAGCAGTAGAGCCGGCGGGAGAGGCAATGAGCAGTTCTTC
TRBV6-5	NA	TRBJ2-1	NA	CASSYSADSTNNEQFF	TGTGCCAGCAGTTACTCGGCCGACTCTACGAACAATGAGCAGTTCTTC
TRBV29-1	NA	TRBJ1-6	NA	CSAQGRSDSPLHF	TGCAGCGCCCAGGGCAGGTCGGACTCACCCCTCCACTTT
TRBV6-5	NA	TRBJ1-1	TRBD1	CASSYPDRGGFQAFF	TGTGCCAGCAGTTACCCCGACAGGGGAGGTTTTCAAGCTTTCTTT
TRBV28	NA	TRBJ2-1	NA	CASSPSPLTNEQFF	TGTGCCAGCAGCCCAAGTCCACTAACTAATGAGCAGTTCTTC
TRBV28	few	TRBJ2-3	TRBD2	CASWGRLAGEVRRDTQYF	TGTGCCAGCTGGGGGAGACTAGCGGGAGAGGTCAGGAGAGATACGCAGTATTTT
TRBV4-1	NA	TRBJ1-2	NA	CASSQDGGQFYGYTF	TGCGCCAGCAGCCAAGATGGCGGACAATTCTATGGCTACACCTTC
TRBV30	NA	TRBJ1-2	NA	CAWSVGGLTGRGYTF	TGTGCCTGGAGTGTGGGGGGACTAACAGGGAGAGGCTACACCTTC
TRBV7-3	NA	TRBJ2-1	NA	CASSLTAGTAYNEQFF	TGTGCCAGCAGCTTAACTGCGGGAACGGCCTACAATGAGCAGTTCTTC
TRBV29-1	NA	TRBJ2-7	TRBD2	CSVESAASGSYEQYF	TGCAGCGTTGAATCAGCGGCTAGCGGGAGCTACGAGCAGTACTTC
TRBV29-1	NA	TRBJ2-2	NA	CSVREGGTYGELFF	TGCAGCGTTCGAGAAGGCGGGACCTACGGGGAGCTGTTTTTT
TRBV28	NA	TRBJ1-5	NA	CASSRMTGSNQPQHF	TGTGCCAGCAGCCGAATGACAGGTAGCAATCAGCCCCAGCATTTT